This TCR beta chain was documented in a study of T cell repertoires in cytomegalovirus infection. At the level of the study: Recently identified HLA-C-restricted CMV epitopes were among the peptides used. TCR beta signatures that were public indicated CMV infection and matching HLA type.

TCRdb re-called the reads through MiXCR, storing one row per CDR3 protein. Of approximately 730,000 distinct CDR3 sequences listed, roughly 33% are singletons. Findings of the study overall: Ex vivo, HLA-C-restricted CMV-specific TCR beta clonotypes prevailed over the rest of the response.

This clonotype was detected a few times. Its specificity is not known. Losses at the gene ends were 4 bases for V and 7 bases for J; bases not matched to a gene: 13. Germline loops: CDR1 SGHTA, CDR2 FQGNSA. This CDR3 is 16 amino acids long. The TCR sequence derives from a human donor in good health (CMV status not recorded). Some clones in this sample may be carry-over from other donors' samples. The V call is TRBV7-2, the J call TRBJ2-5; 9 nucleotides agree with TRBD2. The sample in question was cultured PBMCs, obtained from culture after CMV antigen stimulation. The CDR3 sequence: CASSSWAGGAGGTQYF. The DNA of the CDR3 is TGTGCCAGCAGCTCCTGGGCGGGGGGGGCAGGGGGGACCCAGTACTTC.